The 15 T cell receptor beta chains reported below all come from one sample, sequenced in a study of Graves' ophthalmopathy and Graves' hyperthyroidism. RNA transcripts served as template for amplifying TCR beta CDR3 sequences. In the first round, RT-PCR was carried out with HTBI primers, and a multiplex PCR formed the second round. From the multiplex PCR reads, TCRdb called clonotypes with MiXCR, one entry per CDR3 protein. The table records about 420,000 distinct CDR3 sequences, 20% to 25% of them present only once. The sequencing sample was made of peripheral blood. These receptors all stem from a young woman with stable Graves' hyperthyroidism.

This clonotype was seen ten or more times. This rearrangement joins TRBV7-2 to TRBJ1-2; 10 nucleotides match TRBD1. Unmatched junction bases numbered 6, after V lost 4 bases and J lost 4 bases. Per the germline V gene, CDR1 is SGHTA and CDR2 is FQGNSA. The CDR3 runs 15 residues. The CDR3 protein is CASSSGQGRSYGYTF. For the CDR3, the DNA is TGTGCCAGCAGCTCGGGACAGGGGCGCTCCTATGGCTACACCTTC.

This clonotype was seen ten or more times. This chain links TRBV4-3 with TRBJ2-7; D might be TRBD2 (5 bases). This CDR3 comprises 14 residues. The germline V and J ends were trimmed by 0 bases and 7 bases, with 13 bases remaining between them. The germline CDR1 and CDR2 sequences are LGHNA and YSLEER. The CDR3 is CASSQDLRGREQYF. Written as DNA, the CDR3 is TGCGCCAGCAGCCAAGATCTAAGAGGGCGGGAGCAGTACTTC.

The chain employs TRBV5-1 and TRBJ1-2; TRBD1 aligns across 8 bases. With 4 bases clipped from V and 2 bases from J, the junction kept 7 bases outside the gene matches. Germline V gives CDR1 SGHRS, CDR2 YFSETQ. The CDR3 covers 15 residues. This CDR3 is CASSKQGDGNYGYTF. CDR3 bases: TGCGCCAGCAGCAAACAGGGGGACGGAAACTATGGCTACACCTTC.

The chain links TRBV6-1 to TRBJ2-7, with TRBD1 as a possible D gene (5 bases). Trimming removed 1 base at V and 3 bases at J, with 7 bases between. Germline V gene sequence: CDR1 MNHNS, CDR2 SASEGT. This CDR3 has 13 residues. CDR3 DNA sequence: TGTGCCAGCAGTGAAGGACAGCTCTACGAGCAGTACTTC. Translated: CASSEGQLYEQYF.

Turning to this clonotype: This could be a read error, since a much larger clone is one nucleotide away. The J gene is TRBJ1-3, the V gene TRBV6-1, with 11 bases aligning to TRBD1. The CDR3 spans 14 residues. Germline values: CDR1 MNHNS, CDR2 SASEGT. The CDR3 reads CASRRDRGSDTICF. The CDR3 DNA follows: TGTGCCAGCAGGAGGGACAGGGGGTCGGACACCATATGTTTT.

This clonotype was detected many times. The rearrangement uses TRBV20-1 and TRBJ2-7; perhaps TRBD2 as D (5 bases). Germline V lookup: CDR1 DFQATT, CDR2 SNEGSKA (reference sequence). Trimming shortened V by 6 bases and J by 3 bases, and 9 bases separated the two germline ends. The CDR3 runs 11 residues. The CDR3 coding sequence is TGCAGTGCCATTAGCGACTACGAGCAGTACTTC. It encodes CSAISDYEQYF.

This clonotype has more than one count but fewer than ten. V and J are TRBV6-2 or TRBV6-3 and TRBJ1-1; 8 nucleotides agree with TRBD1. Germline V lookup: CDR1 MNHEY, CDR2 SVGEGT. This CDR3 contains 18 residues. The V gene end was trimmed by 9 bases and the J gene end by 5 bases; junction bases not matched to a gene: 23. The CDR3 DNA sequence: TGTGCCAGACACCCCCATGGCGACAGGGGAATAGTTTGGACTGAAGCTTTCTTT. Protein sequence: CARHPHGDRGIVWTEAFF.

This clonotype has ten or more counts. V usage is TRBV20-1 and J usage is TRBJ1-5; D is possibly TRBD1 (5 bases). Trimming shortened V by 0 bases and J by 0 bases, and 12 bases separated the two germline ends. The CDR3 has 16 residues. The germline gives CDR1 DFQATT, CDR2 SNEGSKA (reference sequence). The CDR3: CSARDLGVYSNQPQHF. CDR3 DNA sequence: TGCAGTGCTAGAGATCTGGGGGTTTATAGCAATCAGCCCCAGCATTTT.

This clonotype appeared many times. The rearrangement joins TRBV15 to TRBJ2-2; D not resolved. Between the trimmed V and J ends, which lost 0 bases and 6 bases, there was a span of 5 bases. In germline, CDR1 is LNHNV, CDR2 YYDKDF (reference sequence). The CDR3 consists of 13 residues. CDR3 DNA: TGTGCCACCAGCAGAGATTTCGCCGGGGAGCTGTTTTTT. Its translation is CATSRDFAGELFF.

This clonotype was seen at least ten times. The chain carries TRBV2 and TRBJ1-5; TRBD1 matches 10 bases. The V and J ends lost 4 bases and 6 bases, in that order; junction bases with no gene match: 3. The CDR3 loop spans 14 amino acids. The germline gives CDR1 SNHLY, CDR2 FYNNEI. The CDR3 nucleotides are TGTGCCAGCAGTGCGGACAGGGGGACTCAGCCCCAGCATTTT. Encoded protein: CASSADRGTQPQHF.

This clonotype showed up many times. The chain is built from TRBV12-3 or TRBV12-4 and TRBJ1-1; a weak D match, TRBD1 (5 bases). The V end was cut by 6 bases, the J end by 0 bases, with 11 bases between. This CDR3 has 14 residues. This CDR3 reads CASSMGRMNTEAFF. The CDR3 DNA reads as TGTGCCAGCAGCATGGGGCGCATGAACACTGAAGCTTTCTTT.

There are many counts of this clonotype. The V gene is TRBV29-1, the J gene TRBJ2-2, with D hard to call. The CDR3 has 13 amino acids. V shed 6 bases and J shed 4 bases, with 12 bases lying between them. Per germline, CDR1 SQVTM and CDR2 ANQGSEA. CDR3 in amino acids: CSVRNTGTGELFF. The CDR3 DNA follows: TGCAGCGTACGAAACACGGGCACCGGGGAGCTGTTTTTT.

This clonotype was recorded at least ten times. The chain uses TRBV12-3 or TRBV12-4 and TRBJ2-5; D uncertain. This CDR3 is built from 12 residues. V was pared by 6 bases and J by 5 bases, with 10 bases between. The DNA for the CDR3 is TGTGCCAGCAGCTCCACTGGGGAGACCCAGTACTTC. Its protein is CASSSTGETQYF.

There are many counts of this clonotype. The rearrangement uses TRBV11-3 and TRBJ1-1, with 8 bases matching TRBD1. CDR1 and CDR2 (germline): SGHNT, YENEEA. Trimming at V came to 4 bases and at J to 5 bases, leaving 18 bases not matched to a gene. CDR3 length equals 18 residues. Here the CDR3 reads CASSSQQGALAYDTEAFF. The CDR3 DNA follows: TGTGCCAGCAGCTCCCAGCAGGGGGCTTTAGCGTACGATACTGAAGCTTTCTTT.

The rearrangement joins TRBV28 to TRBJ2-4; D is unclear. Per the germline V gene, CDR1 is MDHEN and CDR2 is SYDVKM. The CDR3 covers 15 residues. The V end was cut by 8 bases, the J end by 0 bases, with 14 bases between. The DNA for the CDR3 is TGTGCCAGCCTCGACACTACCTTAGCCAAAAACATTCAGTACTTC. Translated, it gives CASLDTTLAKNIQYF.